This is a list of T cell receptor beta chains from one sample in a study of post-analysis software for immune sequencing data. Each CDR3 protein gets one entry after TCRdb re-called the PCR reads with MiXCR. Of over 150,000 distinct CDR3 sequences in the sample, over 25% were seen once. The sequencing input was blood. The receptors were sampled from a girl between 10 and 17 years old with multiple sclerosis. CDR3s include the opening cysteine and the closing phenylalanine or tryptophan. D genes are given only for firm matches. Some rows have no size entry. The others give once, few or many, or a class for an expanded clone.

CDR3 | DNA | J | size | V | D
CASSSQLTGDETQYF | TGTGCCAGCAGCTCTCAACTTACAGGGGACGAGACCCAGTACTTC | TRBJ2-5 | many | TRBV28 | TRBD1
CASSSLAGVSYNEQFF | TGTGCCAGCAGCTCTCTAGCGGGAGTCTCCTACAATGAGCAGTTCTTC | TRBJ2-1 | - | TRBV3-1 | TRBD2
CASSIGRMSSGANVLTF | TGTGCCAGTAGTATCGGGCGGATGAGCTCTGGGGCCAACGTCCTGACTTTC | TRBJ2-6 | many | TRBV19 | -
CASSPPTSGTDTQYF | TGTGCCAGCAGCCCCCCCACTAGCGGCACAGATACGCAGTATTTT | TRBJ2-3 | - | TRBV5-6 | TRBD2
CSASTLAGRDIQYF | TGCAGTGCTAGCACACTAGCGGGACGGGACATTCAGTACTTC | TRBJ2-4 | many | TRBV20-1 | TRBD2
CASSLRRGTTDTQYF | TGTGCCAGCAGCTTGCGGCGGGGAACCACAGATACGCAGTATTTT | TRBJ2-3 | - | TRBV7-2 | -
CASSFGLFMETQYF | TGCGCCAGCAGCTTCGGGTTATTCATGGAGACCCAGTACTTC | TRBJ2-5 | - | TRBV5-1 | -
CSAPGGKANNEQFF | TGCAGTGCTCCCGGGGGTAAAGCGAACAATGAGCAGTTCTTC | TRBJ2-1 | many | TRBV20-1 | -
CSTEEDSYNEQFF | TGCAGTACCGAGGAGGACAGCTACAATGAGCAGTTCTTC | TRBJ2-1 | many | TRBV20-1 | -
CASSFAGAGETQYF | TGTGCCAGCAGTTTTGCAGGGGCCGGGGAGACCCAGTACTTC | TRBJ2-5 | many | TRBV12-3/TRBV12-4 | -
CASSPAGQGTGEAFF | TGTGCCAGCTCACCTGCGGGACAGGGGACTGGTGAAGCTTTCTTT | TRBJ1-1 | - | TRBV18 | TRBD1
CASSELGPPSGGGYTF | TGTGCCAGCAGTGAATTGGGCCCCCCGTCGGGGGGTGGCTACACCTTC | TRBJ1-2 | few | TRBV6-1 | -
CASSPWRQGGYEQYF | TGTGCCAGCAGTCCGTGGAGACAGGGGGGCTACGAGCAGTACTTC | TRBJ2-7 | many | TRBV28 | TRBD1